Presented here are 18 T cell receptor beta chains from one specimen sequenced in a study of blood T cell repertoires in COVID-19 (TCRdb year 2020). The method behind the library was the immunoSEQ multiplex PCR assay. TCRdb took over this immuneACCESS table, retaining in-frame rearrangements with V and J assigned. Such tables are incomplete; in checked studies, under half of the missing clones stem from an unresolved V gene, and the remainder is unexplained. Counted in this sample were about 240,000 clones; around 89% of them appeared once. Of the sample, roughly 9% is held by the ten largest clones. The sequencing sample was made of PBMCs or T cells enriched from blood (not recorded which). The receptors derive from a man aged 40-49 years who had recovered from COVID-19.

This clone has just a few counts. The J gene is TRBJ2-1, the V gene TRBV5-1; 11 nucleotides align to TRBD2. V trimming: 3 bases; J trimming: 2 bases; junction bases outside the gene matches: 4. CDR1 and CDR2 (germline): SGHRS, YFSETQ. The CDR3 covers 16 residues. The CDR3 bases are TGCGCCAGCAGCTCTACTAGCGGGGGCACCTACAATGAGCAGTTCTTC. It encodes CASSSTSGGTYNEQFF.

This chain connects TRBV11-2 to TRBJ2-2, with 11 bases fitting TRBD2. The CDR3 is 15 residues long. J was trimmed by 5 bases and V by 5 bases; bases with no gene match: 4. CDR1 is SGHAT, CDR2 FQNNGV, per germline. CDR3 sequence (DNA): TGTGCCAGCAGCCCGCGACTAGCGGGAACCGGGGAGCTGTTTTTT. This encodes CASSPRLAGTGELFF.

The chain employs TRBV12-3 or TRBV12-4 and TRBJ1-6; D is uncertain. Trimming left V 5 bases short and J 10 bases short, with 9 bases between. The length of the CDR3 is 12 residues. The CDR3 loop is CASSPLRSPLHF. CDR3 bases: TGTGCCAGCAGTCCCCTTAGATCACCCCTCCACTTT.

This rearrangement joins TRBV7-2 to TRBJ2-5, with D possibly being TRBD2 (6 bases). The CDR3 spans 17 residues. Germline V gives CDR1 SGHTA, CDR2 FQGNSA. The germline V and J ends were trimmed by 5 bases and 2 bases, with 21 bases remaining between them. The CDR3 coding sequence is TGTGCCAGCAGCCAGGTCGGAGGGCGGGAAGTACAAGAGACCCAGTACTTC. It codes for CASSQVGGREVQETQYF.

This clone showed up just once. The chain uses TRBV21-1 and TRBJ1-6; the D segment call TRBD1 is taken from the table without a DNA check. TRBV21-1 is a listed pseudogene. The CDR3 totals 15 residues. The CDR3 region has the DNA TGTGCCAGCAGTTTAACAGGGACAGAGAATTCACCCCTCCACTTT. Translating gives CASSLTGTENSPLHF.

This clone was detected once. The V gene is TRBV3-1 (or the pseudogene TRBV3-2), the J gene TRBJ2-3; 7 bases match TRBD2. The CDR3 covers 16 residues. Looked up from germline, CDR1 is LGHDT and CDR2 is YNNKEL (reference sequence). Trimming removed 0 bases from V and 5 bases from J; junction bases left unmatched: 8. The CDR3 is CASSQDRRTSQDTQYF. The CDR3 DNA sequence: TGTGCCAGCAGCCAAGATCGAAGGACTAGTCAAGATACGCAGTATTTT.

This chain links TRBV4-1 with TRBJ1-4, with D possibly matching TRBD1 (6 bases). In germline, CDR1 is MGHRA, CDR2 YSYEKL. CDR3 length equals 17 residues. V lost 0 bases and J lost 4, with 15 bases in between. This chain's CDR3 is CASSQDPRTALNEKLFF. CDR3 in DNA: TGCGCCAGCAGCCAAGATCCAAGGACAGCCCTTAATGAAAAACTGTTTTTT.

The chain is built from TRBV28 and TRBJ1-5, with D hard to call. The CDR3 spans 12 residues. Germline V gene sequence: CDR1 MDHEN, CDR2 SYDVKM. The V and J ends lost 11 bases and 4 bases respectively, with 12 bases between them. The CDR3 sequence is CALRPQNQPQHF. The CDR3 coding sequence is TGTGCCCTACGTCCTCAAAATCAGCCCCAGCATTTT.

This chain links TRBV7-9 with TRBJ2-1; D is uncertain. CDR3 length: 14 residues. The germline gives CDR1 SEHNR, CDR2 FQNEAQ (reference sequence). Trimming shortened V by 5 bases and J by 3 bases, and 11 bases separated the two germline ends. CDR3: CASSTELFYNEQFF. CDR3 DNA sequence: TGTGCCAGCAGCACCGAACTTTTCTACAATGAGCAGTTCTTC.

The chain couples TRBV6-5 to TRBJ2-7, with 9 bases fitting TRBD2. This CDR3 spans 16 amino acids. With V trimmed by 0 bases and J by 0 bases, 3 bases remained unmatched. Germline V gene sequence: CDR1 MNHEY, CDR2 SVGAGI. CDR3 residues: CASSYSRTSVSYEQYF. In DNA, the CDR3 is TGTGCCAGCAGTTACTCGAGGACTAGCGTCTCCTACGAGCAGTACTTC.

The chain uses TRBV18 and TRBJ1-3, with D tentatively TRBD1 (6 bases). The CDR3 has 15 residues. Germline V gene data show CDR1 as KGHSH and CDR2 as LQKENI. The germline V and J ends were trimmed by 2 bases and 0 bases, with 8 bases remaining between them. The CDR3 here is CASSPDRTSGNTIYF. As DNA, the CDR3 is TGTGCCAGCTCACCAGACAGGACCTCTGGAAACACCATATATTTT.

The V and J genes are TRBV18 and TRBJ2-7, with 11 nucleotides matching TRBD2. V dropped 0 bases and J dropped 6; count of bases not matched to a gene: 7. Germline CDR1 and CDR2: KGHSH and LQKENI. This CDR3 is built from 16 residues. CDR3 sequence reads: CASSPPALAGVTEQYF. The CDR3 nucleotides read TGTGCCAGCTCACCACCGGCACTAGCGGGAGTTACCGAGCAGTACTTC. The full variable domain, completed using reference TRBV18 and TRBJ2-7, is NAGVMQNPRHLVRRRGQEARLRCSPMKGHSHVYWYRQLPEEGLKFMVYLQKENIIDESGMPKERFSAEFPKEGPSILRIQQVVRGDSAAYFCASSPPALAGVTEQYFGPGTRLTVT.

V is TRBV11-2 and J is TRBJ1-6; the D gene is possibly TRBD1 (5 bases). Between the trimmed V and J ends, which lost 10 bases and 8 bases, there was a span of 15 bases. Germline values: CDR1 SGHAT, CDR2 FQNNGV. The CDR3 is made up of 13 amino acids. The CDR3 sequence is CATLGREDSPLHF. CDR3 coding DNA: TGTGCCACCCTGGGCAGGGAGGATTCACCCCTCCACTTT.

V usage is TRBV2 and J usage is TRBJ1-1; TRBD1 matches 9 bases. CDR3 length equals 15 residues. V dropped 4 bases and J dropped 3; count of bases not matched to a gene: 6. Per the germline V gene, CDR1 is SNHLY and CDR2 is FYNNEI. CDR3 nucleotides: TGTGCCAGCAGTGTGGAACAGGGGGCGGACACTGAAGCTTTCTTT. Translating gives CASSVEQGADTEAFF.

The genes are TRBV9 and TRBJ2-1, with a possible D match to TRBD2 (5 bases). CDR3 length: 16 residues. CDR1 SGDLS and CDR2 YYNGEE come from the germline V gene. V lost 3 bases and J 6 bases, leaving 19 bases between the germline ends. The CDR3 sequence is CASSESTFTGLNEQFF. The CDR3 DNA is TGTGCCAGCAGCGAATCTACCTTTACCGGACTCAATGAGCAGTTCTTC.

The rearrangement links TRBV7-2 to TRBJ2-1, with D possibly being TRBD2 (6 bases). V lost 3 bases, J lost 5 bases, and 8 bases lay in between. The CDR3 contains 13 residues. Germline CDR1 SGHTA, CDR2 FQGNSA. The CDR3 DNA reads as TGTGCCAGCAGCTTGGGACTGCACAATGAGCAGTTCTTC. Its protein is CASSLGLHNEQFF. Full variable domain (outside the CDR3, taken from reference TRBV7-2 and TRBJ2-1): GAGVSQSPSNKVTEKGKDVELRCDPISGHTALYWYRQSLGQGLEFLIYFQGNSAPDKSGLPSDRFSAERTGGSVSTLTIQRTQQEDSAVYLCASSLGLHNEQFFGPGTRLTVL.

The chain carries TRBV5-5 and TRBJ1-1, with 9 bases lining up with TRBD1. V shed 0 bases, J shed 0 bases, and the junction held 3 bases outside the gene matches. CDR1 and CDR2 from the germline V gene are SGHKS and YYEKEE (reference sequence). This CDR3 contains 16 residues. CDR3 sequence (DNA): TGTGCCAGCAGCTTGGAGGGACAGGGAATGAACACTGAAGCTTTCTTT. It encodes CASSLEGQGMNTEAFF.

The V gene is TRBV18, the J gene TRBJ2-7, with 7 bases matching TRBD1. CDR1 and CDR2 from the germline V gene are KGHSH and LQKENI. V lost 3 bases and J lost 2; bases outside the gene matches: 4. The CDR3 consists of 14 residues. CDR3 sequence reads: CASSPTGRPYEQYF. CDR3 coding DNA: TGTGCCAGCTCACCGACAGGGCGGCCCTACGAGCAGTACTTC. The variable domain in full, completed from reference TRBV18 and TRBJ2-7, reads NAGVMQNPRHLVRRRGQEARLRCSPMKGHSHVYWYRQLPEEGLKFMVYLQKENIIDESGMPKERFSAEFPKEGPSILRIQQVVRGDSAAYFCASSPTGRPYEQYFGPGTRLTVT.